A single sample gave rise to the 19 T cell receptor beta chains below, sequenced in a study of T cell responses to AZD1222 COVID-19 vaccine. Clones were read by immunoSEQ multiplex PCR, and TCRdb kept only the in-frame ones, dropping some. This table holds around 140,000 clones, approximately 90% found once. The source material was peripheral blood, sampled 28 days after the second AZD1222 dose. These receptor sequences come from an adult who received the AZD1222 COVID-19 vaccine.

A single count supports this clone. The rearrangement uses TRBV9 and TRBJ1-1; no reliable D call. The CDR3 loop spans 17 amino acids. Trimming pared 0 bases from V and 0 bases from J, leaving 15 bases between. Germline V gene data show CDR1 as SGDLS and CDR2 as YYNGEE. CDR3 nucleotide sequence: TGTGCCAGCAGCGTAGCTTCGGGAACGACGGTGAACACTGAAGCTTTCTTT. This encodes CASSVASGTTVNTEAFF.

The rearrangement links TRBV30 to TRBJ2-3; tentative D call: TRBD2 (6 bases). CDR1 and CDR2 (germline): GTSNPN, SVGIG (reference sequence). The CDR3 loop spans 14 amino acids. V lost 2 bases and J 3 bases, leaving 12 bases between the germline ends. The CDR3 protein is CAWSSGAGTDTQYF. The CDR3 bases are TGTGCCTGGAGTTCAGGTGCGGGAACAGATACGCAGTATTTT.

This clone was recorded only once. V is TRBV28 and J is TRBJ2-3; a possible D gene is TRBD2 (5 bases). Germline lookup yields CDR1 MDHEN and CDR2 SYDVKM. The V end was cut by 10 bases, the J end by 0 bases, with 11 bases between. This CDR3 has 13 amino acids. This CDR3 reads CATLGSSTDTQYF. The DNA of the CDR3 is TGTGCCACCCTTGGGAGCAGCACAGATACGCAGTATTTT.

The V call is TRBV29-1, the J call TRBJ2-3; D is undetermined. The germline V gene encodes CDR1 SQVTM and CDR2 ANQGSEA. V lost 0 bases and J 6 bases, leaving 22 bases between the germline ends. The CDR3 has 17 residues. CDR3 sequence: CSVEESPVRVGGDTQYF. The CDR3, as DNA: TGCAGCGTTGAAGAGAGCCCCGTCCGGGTAGGTGGGGATACGCAGTATTTT.

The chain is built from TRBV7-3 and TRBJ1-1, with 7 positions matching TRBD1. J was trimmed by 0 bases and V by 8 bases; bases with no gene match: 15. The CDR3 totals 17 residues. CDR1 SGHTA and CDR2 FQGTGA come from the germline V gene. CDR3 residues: CASSGGPGQLMNTEAFF. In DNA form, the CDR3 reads TGTGCCAGCTCCGGCGGCCCGGGACAGCTAATGAACACTGAAGCTTTCTTT.

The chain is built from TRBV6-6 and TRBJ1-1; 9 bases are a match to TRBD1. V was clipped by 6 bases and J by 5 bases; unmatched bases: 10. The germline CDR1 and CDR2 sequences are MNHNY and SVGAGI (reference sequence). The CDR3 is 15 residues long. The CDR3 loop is CASRYTGTGNTEAFF. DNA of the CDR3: TGTGCCAGCAGATACACCGGGACAGGGAATACTGAAGCTTTCTTT.

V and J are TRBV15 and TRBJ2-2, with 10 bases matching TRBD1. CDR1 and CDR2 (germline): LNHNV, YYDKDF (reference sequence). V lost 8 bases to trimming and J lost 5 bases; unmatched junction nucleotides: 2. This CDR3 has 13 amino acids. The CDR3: CATGQGVTGELFF. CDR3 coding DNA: TGTGCCACCGGACAGGGGGTAACCGGGGAGCTGTTTTTT.

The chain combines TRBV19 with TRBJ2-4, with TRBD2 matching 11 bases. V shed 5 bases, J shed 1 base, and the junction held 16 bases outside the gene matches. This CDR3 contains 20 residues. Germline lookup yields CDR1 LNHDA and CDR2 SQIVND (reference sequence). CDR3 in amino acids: CASSVTLAGVVWGAKNIQYF. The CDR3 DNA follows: TGTGCCAGTAGTGTCACACTAGCGGGAGTGGTATGGGGCGCCAAAAACATTCAGTACTTC.

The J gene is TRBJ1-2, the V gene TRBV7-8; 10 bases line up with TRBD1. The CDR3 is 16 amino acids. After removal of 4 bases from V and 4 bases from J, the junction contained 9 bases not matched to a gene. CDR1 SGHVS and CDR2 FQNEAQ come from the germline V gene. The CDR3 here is CASSSSRDRGRYGYTF. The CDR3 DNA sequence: TGTGCCAGCAGCTCGTCCCGGGACAGGGGCCGCTATGGCTACACCTTC.

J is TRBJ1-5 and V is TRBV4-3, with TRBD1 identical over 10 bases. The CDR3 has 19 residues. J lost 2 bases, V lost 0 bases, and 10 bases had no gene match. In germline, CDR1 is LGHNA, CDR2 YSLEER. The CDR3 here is CASSQEWGQGTLGNQPQHF. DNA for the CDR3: TGCGCCAGCAGCCAAGAATGGGGACAGGGGACTTTAGGCAATCAGCCCCAGCATTTT.

The CDR3 loop reads CASNPGQGYGYTF. CDR3 nucleotide sequence: TGTGCCAGTAACCCCGGACAGGGGTATGGCTACACCTTC. The rearrangement uses TRBV19 and TRBJ1-2; 9 positions match TRBD1. Looked up from germline, CDR1 is LNHDA and CDR2 is SQIVND (reference sequence). The CDR3 spans 13 residues. Unmatched junction bases numbered 5, after V lost 7 bases and J lost 5 bases.

The CDR3 nucleotides are TGTGCCAGCAGCTCTGGGGGGTCCGGCGCTGAAGCTTTCTTT. Protein product: CASSSGGSGAEAFF. This chain links TRBV7-3 with TRBJ1-1; possible D gene TRBD1, 5 bases. Germline CDR1 is SGHTA and CDR2 is FQGTGA. CDR3 size: 14 residues. V gave up 4 bases and J gave up 6 bases, with 15 bases separating them.

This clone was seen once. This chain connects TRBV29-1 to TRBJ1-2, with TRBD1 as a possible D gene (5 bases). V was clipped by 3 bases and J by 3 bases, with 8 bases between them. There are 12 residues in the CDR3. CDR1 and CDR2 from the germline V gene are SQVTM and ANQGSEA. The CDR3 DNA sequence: TGCAGCGTTGACGGGACCGACTATGGCTACACCTTC. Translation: CSVDGTDYGYTF.

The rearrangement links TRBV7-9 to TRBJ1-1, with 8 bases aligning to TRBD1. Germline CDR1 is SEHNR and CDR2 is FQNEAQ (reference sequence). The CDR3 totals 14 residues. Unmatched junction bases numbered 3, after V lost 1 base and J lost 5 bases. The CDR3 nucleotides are TGTGCCAGCAGCTTAGTGGGACAGGAGACTGAAGCTTTCTTT. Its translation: CASSLVGQETEAFF.

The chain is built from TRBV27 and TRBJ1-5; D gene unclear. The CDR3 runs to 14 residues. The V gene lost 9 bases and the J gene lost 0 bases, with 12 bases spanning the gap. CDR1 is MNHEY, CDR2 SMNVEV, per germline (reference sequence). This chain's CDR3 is CASSAVNSNQPQHF. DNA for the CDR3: TGTGCCAGTAGCGCGGTGAATAGCAATCAGCCCCAGCATTTT.

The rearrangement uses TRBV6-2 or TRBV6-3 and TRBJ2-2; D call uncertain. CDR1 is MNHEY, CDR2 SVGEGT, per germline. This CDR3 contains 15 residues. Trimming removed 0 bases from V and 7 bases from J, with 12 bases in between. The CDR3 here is CASSYSFSGSGELFF. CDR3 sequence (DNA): TGTGCCAGCAGTTACTCGTTTTCAGGTAGCGGGGAGCTGTTTTTT.

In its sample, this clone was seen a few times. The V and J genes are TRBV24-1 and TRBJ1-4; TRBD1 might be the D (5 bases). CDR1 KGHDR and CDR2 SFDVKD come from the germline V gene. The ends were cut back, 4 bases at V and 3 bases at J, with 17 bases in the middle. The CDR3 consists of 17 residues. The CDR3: CATSEGNLGTANEKLFF. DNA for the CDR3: TGTGCCACCAGTGAGGGGAACTTGGGGACGGCTAATGAAAAACTGTTTTTT.

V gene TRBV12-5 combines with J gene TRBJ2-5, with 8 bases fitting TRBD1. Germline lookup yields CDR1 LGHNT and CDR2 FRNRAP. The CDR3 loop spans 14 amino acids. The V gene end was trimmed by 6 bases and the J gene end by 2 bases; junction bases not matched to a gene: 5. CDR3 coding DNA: TGTGCTAGTGGCCTGGGACAGGAGCAAGAGACCCAGTACTTC. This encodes CASGLGQEQETQYF.

CDR3 sequence: CAISASTGRAKSASTDTQYF. The CDR3 DNA reads TGTGCCATCAGTGCCAGTACGGGTAGGGCGAAATCAGCAAGCACAGATACGCAGTATTTT. This chain links TRBV10-3 with TRBJ2-3; D uncertain. This CDR3 spans 20 amino acids. Germline-derived CDR1 and CDR2 are ENHRY and SYGVKD. V lost 4 bases to trimming and J lost 0 bases, with 26 bases between them.